The present entry profiles one T cell receptor (beta chain) with its context. The data are from a study of blood T cell repertoires in COVID-19. On the study more broadly: The origin of the acute and convalescent COVID-19 samples was the United States, Italy and Spain. The analysed material was cDNA or gDNA that came from T cells, B-cell-depleted T cells, or PBMCs.

This CDR3 contains 15 residues. Germline lookup yields CDR1 KGHDR and CDR2 SFDVKD. Unmatched junction bases numbered 10, after V lost 2 bases and J lost 11 bases. Authors' methods: Cell counts per sample came from amplifying reference gene primers. Assay used: immunoSEQ multiplex PCR; TCRdb lists only in-frame clones, some missing. The V and J calls and the clone size are those of that table, but D and trimming were determined from the DNA. The data hold hundreds of thousands of clones, with 86% observed a single time. The chain joins TRBV24-1 to TRBJ2-1; TRBD1 matches 8 bases. The receptor comes from a young woman with active or convalescent COVID-19. The specimen was peripheral blood. In DNA form, the CDR3 reads TGTGCCACCAGTGATTCGAGGACAGGGTTCGGGAAGCAGTTCTTC. Encoded protein: CATSDSRTGFGKQFF.